This section outlines one T cell receptor (beta chain) sequence together with its context. This clonotype was recorded at least ten times. There is no known antigen for this receptor. Base quality data are lacking; no much larger clone is found one base away. The record originates from a study of CD8 T cells in ankylosing spondylitis (dated by TCRdb to 2016 to 2017). In terms of the full investigation: To find TCR variants linked to disease, the study profiled T cell receptor beta repertoires in ankylosing spondylitis patients and healthy donors. In total, the full study cohort was made up of roughly 100 healthy donors and approximately 24 ankylosing spondylitis patients. Peripheral blood was sampled, and synovial fluid was additionally collected from ankylosing spondylitis patients. Paper-wide results and their limitations: Significant enrichment of the disease-linked clones was reported in matched synovial fluid samples from ankylosing spondylitis patients. Some TCR beta motif variants had previously been reported in synovial fluid and blood of reactive arthritis patients, which suggested common disease-initiation mechanisms. The disease-linked clones showed a CD8+ phenotype and occurred at relatively low frequencies in peripheral blood. Blood from ankylosing spondylitis patients appeared to be characterized by a TCR beta motif composed of several highly homologous amino acid variants.

The instrument given in TCRdb is Illumina HiSeq 2500. Quantitative 5'-RACE with molecular barcodes was used to prepare TCR beta libraries. Per the source publication's procedure: A new computational method based on a probabilistic model of VDJ rearrangement was used to identify disease-linked TCR variants. TCRdb took the public reads, trimmed them with fastp at Q25, ran MiXCR for clone calling and kept in-frame beta chains. Each CDR3 protein appears once, grouped with its most common genes and DNA. The V and J calls, along with clone size, are taken from TCRdb and not from the paper's own processing. This sample has 130,000 or so distinct CDR3 sequences in its table, and around 7% of those were observed once. The biggest ten clones account for roughly an eighth of the sample. Spanning cysteine to phenylalanine, the CDR3 consists of 16 amino acids. The read is trimmed to its CDR3 DNA, 48 bases read in frame from base 1. CDR1 MNHEY and CDR2 SMNVEV were looked up in the germline V gene (reference sequence). Here V drops 3 bases and J drops 0 bases, and the junction holds 5 bases not matched to any gene.

The sequence came from a male donor with ankylosing spondylitis or in good health (not recorded which). The chain is made from TRBV27 and TRBJ2-1; TRBD2 agrees with 7 junctional bases. What was sequenced was blood, either unsorted or a sorted T cell fraction (not recorded which). The nucleotide sequence reads TGTGCCAGCAGTTTCCCCCGCGGGAGCTCCTACAATGAGCAGTTCTTC. Translated, this is CASSFPRGSSYNEQFF.